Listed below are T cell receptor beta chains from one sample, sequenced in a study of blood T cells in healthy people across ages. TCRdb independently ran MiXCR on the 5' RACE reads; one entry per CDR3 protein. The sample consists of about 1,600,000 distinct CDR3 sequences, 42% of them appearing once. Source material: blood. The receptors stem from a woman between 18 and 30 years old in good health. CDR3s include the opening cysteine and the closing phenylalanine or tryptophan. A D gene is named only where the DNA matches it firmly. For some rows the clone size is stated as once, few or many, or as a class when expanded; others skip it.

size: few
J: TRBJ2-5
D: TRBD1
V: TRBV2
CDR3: CASSGQGLQETQYF
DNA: TGTGCCAGCAGTGGACAGGGGCTTCAAGAGACCCAGTACTTC

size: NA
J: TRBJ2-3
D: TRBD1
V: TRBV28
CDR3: CASSQGTGWNTGTQYF
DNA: TGTGCCAGCAGTCAAGGGACAGGTTGGAACACAGGTACGCAGTATTTT

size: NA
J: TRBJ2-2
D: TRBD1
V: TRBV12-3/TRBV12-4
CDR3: CAGRSGGTGSTGELFF
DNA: TGTGCCGGCAGGAGTGGGGGGACAGGGTCCACCGGGGAGCTGTTTTTT

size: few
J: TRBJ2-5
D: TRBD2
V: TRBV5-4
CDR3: CASSYGLAVQETQYF
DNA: TGTGCCAGCAGCTATGGACTAGCGGTACAAGAGACCCAGTACTTC

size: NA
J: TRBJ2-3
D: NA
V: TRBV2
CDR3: CASKSMSGGTDTQYF
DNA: TGCGCCAGCAAGTCTATGTCAGGGGGGACAGATACGCAGTATTTT

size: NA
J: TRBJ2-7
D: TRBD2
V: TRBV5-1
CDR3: CAGSLELAGVYEQYF
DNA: TGCGCCGGCAGCTTGGAACTAGCGGGAGTCTACGAGCAGTACTTC

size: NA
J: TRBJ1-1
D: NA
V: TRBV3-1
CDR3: CASSQELIAGNTEAFF
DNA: TGTGCCAGCAGCCAAGAACTAATTGCGGGGAACACTGAAGCTTTCTTT

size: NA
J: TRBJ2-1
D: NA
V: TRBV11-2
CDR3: CASSIESPWGQFF
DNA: TGTGCCAGCAGCATAGAATCACCGTGGGGGCAGTTCTTC

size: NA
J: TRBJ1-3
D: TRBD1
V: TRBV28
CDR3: CASSRQGRSGNTIYF
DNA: TGTGCCAGCAGCAGACAGGGGAGGTCTGGAAACACCATATATTTT

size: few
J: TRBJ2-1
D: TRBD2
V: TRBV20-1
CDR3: CSASRRGLAGARNEQFF
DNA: TGCAGTGCTAGTAGACGGGGACTAGCGGGGGCTAGGAATGAGCAGTTCTTC

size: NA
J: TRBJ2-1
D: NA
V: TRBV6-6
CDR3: CASSYDQGNRNEQFF
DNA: TGTGCCAGCAGTTACGATCAGGGTAATCGCAATGAGCAGTTCTTC

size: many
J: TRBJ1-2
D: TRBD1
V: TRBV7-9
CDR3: CASSWTGANYGYTF
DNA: TGTGCCAGCAGCTGGACAGGAGCTAACTATGGCTACACCTTC

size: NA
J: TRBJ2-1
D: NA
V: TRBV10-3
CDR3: CAISERPGANNEQFF
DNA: TGTGCCATCAGTGAGAGGCCAGGGGCTAACAATGAGCAGTTCTTC

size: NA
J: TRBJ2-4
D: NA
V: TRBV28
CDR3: CASSIWTKNIQYF
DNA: TGTGCCAGCAGTATCTGGACCAAAAACATTCAGTACTTC

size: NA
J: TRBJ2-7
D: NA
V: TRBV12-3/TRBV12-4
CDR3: CASSPTGPNNEQYF
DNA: TGTGCCAGCAGTCCAACGGGACCCAACAATGAGCAGTACTTC

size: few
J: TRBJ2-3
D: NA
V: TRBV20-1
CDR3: CSARGSDRTDTQYF
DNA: TGCAGTGCTAGAGGATCGGACCGCACAGATACGCAGTATTTT

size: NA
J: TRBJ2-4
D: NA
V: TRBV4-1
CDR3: CASSQDGGVRGQAKNIQYF
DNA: TGCGCCAGCAGCCAAGATGGAGGAGTACGGGGACAAGCCAAAAACATTCAGTACTTC

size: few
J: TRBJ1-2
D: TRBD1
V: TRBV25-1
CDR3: CASTGQGDHYGYTF
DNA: TGTGCCAGCACAGGACAGGGGGATCACTATGGCTACACCTTC

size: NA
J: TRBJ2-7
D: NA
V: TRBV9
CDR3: CASSGSGNPGYEQYF
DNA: TGTGCCAGCAGCGGCTCCGGGAATCCGGGCTACGAGCAGTACTTC

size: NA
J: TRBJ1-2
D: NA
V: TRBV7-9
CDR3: CASSLVTSGYTF
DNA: TGTGCCAGCAGCTTAGTGACGTCGGGCTACACCTTC

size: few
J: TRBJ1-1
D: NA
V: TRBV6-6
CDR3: CATTKRQNSNTEAFF
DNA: TGTGCCACCACTAAACGACAGAACTCGAACACTGAAGCTTTCTTT

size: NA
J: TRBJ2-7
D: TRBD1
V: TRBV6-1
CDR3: CASSPGQGGIYEQYF
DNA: TGTGCCAGCAGCCCGGGACAGGGGGGGATTTACGAGCAGTACTTC

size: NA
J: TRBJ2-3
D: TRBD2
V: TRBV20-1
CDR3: CSARPHPTPGLAGAVDSTDTQYF
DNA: TGCAGTGCTCGACCCCATCCGACACCGGGACTAGCGGGGGCCGTGGATAGCACAGATACGCAGTATTTT

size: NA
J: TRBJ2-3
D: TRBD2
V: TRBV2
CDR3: CASSTSGVDTQYF
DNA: TGTGCCAGCAGCACTAGCGGGGTGGATACGCAGTATTTT

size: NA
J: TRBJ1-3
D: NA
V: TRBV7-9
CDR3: CASTPSSGGNTIYF
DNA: TGTGCCAGCACCCCAAGCTCCGGGGGAAACACCATATATTTT

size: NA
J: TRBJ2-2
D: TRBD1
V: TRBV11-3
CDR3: CASSLTGGLITGELFF
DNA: TGTGCCAGCAGCTTAACAGGGGGGTTGATCACCGGGGAGCTGTTTTTT

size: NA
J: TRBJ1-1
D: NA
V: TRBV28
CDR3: CASSLQRGYTEAFF
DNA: TGTGCCAGCAGTTTACAGCGGGGATACACTGAAGCTTTCTTT

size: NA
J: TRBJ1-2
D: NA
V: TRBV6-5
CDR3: CASSYSTGRGRASYTF
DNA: TGTGCCAGCAGTTACTCTACGGGGAGGGGCCGGGCGAGCTACACCTTC

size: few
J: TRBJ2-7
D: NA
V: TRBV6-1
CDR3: CASSESYRRYEQYF
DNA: TGTGCCAGCAGTGAATCGTACAGGCGATACGAGCAGTACTTC

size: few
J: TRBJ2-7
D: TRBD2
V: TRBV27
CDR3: CASNKRGLAGDYEQYF
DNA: TGTGCCAGCAATAAAAGGGGACTAGCGGGAGACTACGAGCAGTACTTC

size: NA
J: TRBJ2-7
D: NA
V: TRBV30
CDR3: CAWSVQGGEQYF
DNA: TGTGCCTGGAGTGTACAGGGAGGTGAGCAGTACTTC

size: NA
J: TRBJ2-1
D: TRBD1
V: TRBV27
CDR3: CASSLAGTGMDNEQFF
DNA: TGTGCCAGCAGTTTGGCCGGGACAGGGATGGACAATGAGCAGTTCTTC

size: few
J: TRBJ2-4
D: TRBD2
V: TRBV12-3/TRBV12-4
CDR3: CASSLGSGSRNNEQYF
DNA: TGTGCCAGCAGTTTAGGGAGCGGGAGCCGCAATAATGAGCAGTACTTC

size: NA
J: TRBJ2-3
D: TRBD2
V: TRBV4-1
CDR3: CASSRTGGPVDTQYF
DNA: TGCGCCAGCAGCCGAACGGGAGGGCCGGTAGATACGCAGTATTTT

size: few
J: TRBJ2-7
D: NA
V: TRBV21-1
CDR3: CASSCRDRSSYEQYF
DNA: TGTGCCAGCAGTTGCCGGGACAGAAGCTCCTACGAGCAGTACTTC

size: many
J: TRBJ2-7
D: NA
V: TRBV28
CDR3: CASSPPGSVYEQYF
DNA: TGTGCCAGCAGTCCTCCAGGGAGCGTCTACGAGCAGTACTTC

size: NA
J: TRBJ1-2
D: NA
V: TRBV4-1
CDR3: CASSPAFSFDGYTF
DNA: TGCGCCAGCAGCCCAGCGTTCTCTTTTGATGGCTACACCTTC

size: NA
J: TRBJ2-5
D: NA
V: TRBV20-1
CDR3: CSARPPTETQYF
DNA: TGCAGTGCTAGACCCCCGACGGAGACCCAGTACTTC

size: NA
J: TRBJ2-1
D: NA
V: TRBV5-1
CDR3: CASSWIGGGPSYNEQFF
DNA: TGCGCCAGCTCTTGGATTGGGGGAGGTCCCTCCTACAATGAGCAGTTCTTC

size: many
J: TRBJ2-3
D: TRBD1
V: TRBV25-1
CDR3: CASSGDLTGAPDTQYF
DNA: TGTGCCAGCAGTGGGGATCTGACAGGGGCCCCAGATACGCAGTATTTT

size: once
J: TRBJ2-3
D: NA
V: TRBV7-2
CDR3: CASSYLGAEDTQYF
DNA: TGTGCCAGCAGCTACTTAGGGGCCGAGGATACGCAGTATTTT

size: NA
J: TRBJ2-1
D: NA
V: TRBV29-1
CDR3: CSVSRQNSYNEQFF
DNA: TGCAGCGTATCCAGACAAAACTCCTACAATGAGCAGTTCTTC

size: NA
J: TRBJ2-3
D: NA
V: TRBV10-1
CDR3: CASSEREGSDTQYF
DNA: TGCGCCAGCAGTGAGAGGGAAGGGTCAGATACGCAGTATTTT